The clone carrying this T cell receptor beta chain was recorded many times. The antigen remains unidentified. Original methodology: Using the CDR3 differences seen across clinicopathological groups, the authors built a distant-metastasis classifier for papillary thyroid cancer, which was meant to discriminate distant-metastatic patients. TCRdb re-analyzed the PCR reads using MiXCR. TCRdb, not the original authors, processed these V and J calls. The table has about 89,000 clones, about an eighth seen once; the top ten hold about 10%. The data were obtained in a study of metastatic and nonmetastatic thyroid tumors. Overall study context: Repertoire comparison spanned blood and tumor or nodule tissue of malignant and benign thyroid patients. Study-wide points: Across blood and tumor, TCR beta diversity in malignant thyroid tumors was reportedly significantly higher than in benign nodules.

This CDR3 has 14 residues. V lost 3 bases and J 4 bases, leaving 10 bases between the germline ends. Germline CDR1 MNHNS, CDR2 SASEGT. Patients were all untreated before their thyroid surgery. The TCR was taken from a female donor with papillary thyroid cancer or a benign thyroid nodule (not recorded which). Some clones in this sample may be carry-over from other donors' samples. The V and J genes are TRBV6-1 and TRBJ2-1, with D perhaps TRBD1 (6 bases). The sequenced material came from tumor tissue. CDR3 nucleotides: TGTGCCAGCAGTGATAGGACAGTATACAATGAGCAGTTCTTC. It yields the protein CASSDRTVYNEQFF.